The present entry profiles one T cell receptor beta chain with its context. The antigen is not known. The investigators amplified TCR beta CDR3 regions from RNA transcripts. HTBI primers were employed in a first-round RT-PCR of the TCR CDR3. TCRdb reanalysed the multiplex PCR reads using MiXCR and keeps one entry per CDR3 protein. The table has roughly 750,000 distinct CDR3 sequences, about 16% seen once; the top ten hold approximately 8.4%. Not enrolled were patients with uncontrolled infection, other autoimmune disease, pregnancy or lactation. The source of the sample is a study of T cells in Graves' hyperthyroidism and ophthalmopathy. Notes on the study in general: The model's output predicted ophthalmopathy at a median of about 6.5 months prior to onset. Most clonotypes that expanded in the thyroid above 0.001 also showed up in blood.

Germline loops: CDR1 SGHNT, CDR2 YENEEA. The ends lost 6 bases at V and 8 bases at J; junction bases unmatched: 13. This CDR3 is built from 15 residues. Sequenced input: blood. This clonotype originated in a man aged 18-30 years with Graves' hyperthyroidism. This chain joins TRBV11-3 and TRBJ2-1; 7 bases match TRBD2. CDR3 amino acids: CASRSPRGGRDEQFF. The CDR3 nucleotides are TGTGCCAGCAGATCCCCGAGAGGTGGGAGGGATGAGCAGTTCTTC.